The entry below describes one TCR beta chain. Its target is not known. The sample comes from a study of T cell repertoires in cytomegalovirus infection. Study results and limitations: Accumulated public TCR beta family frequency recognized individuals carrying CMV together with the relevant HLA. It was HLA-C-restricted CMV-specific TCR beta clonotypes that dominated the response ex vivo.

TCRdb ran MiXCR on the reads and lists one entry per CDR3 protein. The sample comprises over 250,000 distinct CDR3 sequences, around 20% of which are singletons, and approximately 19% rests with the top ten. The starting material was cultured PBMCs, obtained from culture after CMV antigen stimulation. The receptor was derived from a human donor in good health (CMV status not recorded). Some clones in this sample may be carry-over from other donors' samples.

Here the CDR3 reads CASSIGDSVSTQYF. The DNA for the CDR3 is TGTGCCAGTAGTATTGGGGACAGCGTAAGTACGCAGTATTTT. The V gene is TRBV19, the J gene TRBJ2-3; 7 bases align to TRBD1. This CDR3 spans 14 amino acids. Losses at the gene ends were 3 bases for V and 8 bases for J; bases not matched to a gene: 8. CDR1 LNHDA and CDR2 SQIVND come from the germline V gene (reference sequence).